The rows below give T cell receptor beta chains drawn from one sample of a study of T cells in Graves' hyperthyroidism and ophthalmopathy. TCRdb passed the multiplex PCR reads through MiXCR, listing each CDR3 protein once. The data show over 450,000 distinct CDR3 sequences, roughly 17% seen once. The sequenced sample was blood. The receptors shown here come from a woman between 18 and 29 years old with Graves' ophthalmopathy. Each CDR3 is given with its conserved first and last residue. The order of the fields is V gene, D gene, clone size, J gene, CDR3 DNA, CDR3 protein. The D gene is left open where the match is weak. Rows give clone size only sometimes, using once, few, many, or a class for an expanded clone.

>TRBV9|.|.|TRBJ1-6
TGTGCCAGCAGCGTAGGGCAGGGGACGGCACCCCTCCACTTT
CASSVGQGTAPLHF
>TRBV12-3/TRBV12-4|TRBD2|many|TRBJ2-2
TGTGCCAGCAGGGCCCTAGCGGGGGGCCCCGGGGAGCTGTTTTTT
CASRALAGGPGELFF
>TRBV7-3|.|few|TRBJ2-5
TGTGCCAGCAGCTTAACGCCTAGGCCGGGGTCCCAGTACTTC
CASSLTPRPGSQYF
>TRBV5-5|TRBD1|.|TRBJ1-4
TGTGCCAGCAGCCCTCTACAGGGGAATGAAAAACTGTTTTTT
CASSPLQGNEKLFF
>TRBV19|.|.|TRBJ1-1
TGTGCCAGTAGTAGGGACCTCGGAGGAAGAGGCTCTGAAGCTTTCTTT
CASSRDLGGRGSEAFF
>TRBV3-1|.|.|TRBJ2-5
TGTGCCAGCAGCCAGGGACTGCGCCTAGCCGAACAAGAGACCCAGTACTTC
CASSQGLRLAEQETQYF
>TRBV27|TRBD1|many|TRBJ2-2
TGTGCCAGCAGTCGGACAGGTTTTGGAAGAGTTACCGGGGAGCTGTTTTTT
CASSRTGFGRVTGELFF
>TRBV7-8|TRBD1|.|TRBJ1-6
TGTGCCAGCAGCTTACCGACAGGGGAAGCCTCACCCCTCCACTTT
CASSLPTGEASPLHF
>TRBV6-5|TRBD1|many|TRBJ1-1
TGTGCCAGCAGTTACTCGCACAGGGGAAACACTGAAGCTTTCTTT
CASSYSHRGNTEAFF
>TRBV11-2|.|many|TRBJ2-3
TGTGCCAGCACCCCGGGTGATACGCAGTATTTT
CASTPGDTQYF
>TRBV20-1|TRBD2|many|TRBJ2-7
TGCAGTGCTAGGGGACTAGCGGGATTCTACGAGCAGTACTTC
CSARGLAGFYEQYF
>TRBV5-5|.|many|TRBJ2-3
TGTGCCAGCAGCTCCGATGGGTACAGAGATACGCAGTATTTT
CASSSDGYRDTQYF
>TRBV4-1|.|.|TRBJ2-1
TGCGCCAGCAGCCAACCAAACAGGTTAGGCTCCTACAATGAGCAGTTCTTC
CASSQPNRLGSYNEQFF
>TRBV5-5|.|.|TRBJ2-7
TGTGCCAGCAGCCCGGACAGTACGGGGACTTACGAGCAGTACTTC
CASSPDSTGTYEQYF
>TRBV25-1|.|.|TRBJ1-5
TGTGCCAGCAGTGCTGCAGGGAATAGCAATCAGCCCCAGCATTTT
CASSAAGNSNQPQHF
>TRBV11-2|.|many|TRBJ2-2
TGTGCCAGCAGCCTTTGGACGGCGAACACCGGGGAGCTGTTTTTT
CASSLWTANTGELFF
>TRBV6-1|.|many|TRBJ1-1
TGTGCCAGCAGTGAAGACTTGAACACTGAAGCTTTCTTT
CASSEDLNTEAFF
>TRBV20-1|TRBD1|many|TRBJ1-1
TGCAGTGCTCCCGGGACAGGGGGCCCTGAAGCTTTCTTT
CSAPGTGGPEAFF
>TRBV4-2|TRBD2|few|TRBJ2-5
TGTGCCAGCAGCCAAGGCCTAGCGGGGATAACAGAGACCCAGTACTTC
CASSQGLAGITETQYF
>TRBV20-1|.|.|TRBJ2-7
TGCAGTGCCGACACCAGGGCATCCTACGAGCAGTACTTC
CSADTRASYEQYF
>TRBV7-9|TRBD2|.|TRBJ2-1
TGTGCCAGCAGTTCAACGGGACTAACCTACAATGAGCAGTTCTTC
CASSSTGLTYNEQFF
>TRBV13|TRBD1|many|TRBJ1-1
TGTGCCAGCAGGGGATTGGGGACAGTTAACACTGAAGCTTTCTTT
CASRGLGTVNTEAFF
>TRBV30|.|many|TRBJ1-1
TGTGCCTGGAGTGAAAATACGGGGAACACTGAAGCTTTCTTT
CAWSENTGNTEAFF
>TRBV11-1|TRBD2|many|TRBJ2-1
TGTGCCACCGTACTAGCGGGGGGGCCTAGTGAGCAGTTCTTC
CATVLAGGPSEQFF
>TRBV2|.|few|TRBJ2-5
TGTGCCAGCAGTGTTCCCGGGAGCCAAGAGACCCAGTACTTC
CASSVPGSQETQYF
>TRBV2|.|many|TRBJ2-3
TGTGCCAGCAGTCCGTCGTGGGGTGGGAGCACAGATACGCAGTATTTT
CASSPSWGGSTDTQYF
>TRBV27|TRBD1|.|TRBJ2-3
TGTGCCAGCAGTTTAAGGAAGGTGACAGGGGTCACAGATACGCAGTATTTT
CASSLRKVTGVTDTQYF
>TRBV12-3/TRBV12-4|.|many|TRBJ2-1
TGTGCCAGCACCGTAGCACACCCGACGGGGAATGAGCAGTTCTTC
CASTVAHPTGNEQFF
>TRBV19|.|.|TRBJ1-5
TGTGCCAGTCGGAACAGCACCAATCAGCCCCAGCATTTT
CASRNSTNQPQHF
>TRBV3-1|.|many|TRBJ2-7
TGTGCCAGCGGTAGGGGTTGGGGAGCCGAGCAGTACTTC
CASGRGWGAEQYF
>TRBV4-1|.|.|TRBJ1-5
TGCGCCAGCAGCCAAGGTCAGATCAATCAGCCCCAGCATTTT
CASSQGQINQPQHF
>TRBV6-2/TRBV6-3|TRBD1|.|TRBJ2-1
TGTGCCAGCACCCCCACAGGGGGCGGGATAGGTGAGCAGTTCTTC
CASTPTGGGIGEQFF
>TRBV18|.|many|TRBJ2-4
TGTGCCAGCTCACCATCGCTAGCACTTACCAAAAACATTCAGTACTTC
CASSPSLALTKNIQYF
>TRBV7-2|.|.|TRBJ1-3
TGTGCCAGCAGTGCAGAGACTTCTGGAAACACCATATATTTT
CASSAETSGNTIYF